These 21 T cell receptor beta chains were all obtained from the same sample, sequenced in a study of blood T cells in healthy people across ages. Using a J-beta primer mix together with a sample-barcoded 5' primer, a second PCR was run for about 6 to 11 cycles. Using its own MiXCR run on the 5' RACE reads, TCRdb lists one record per CDR3 protein. Of over 950,000 distinct CDR3 sequences listed, more than 30% are singletons. Input material: blood. These receptors all come from a man younger than 35 in good health.

V and J are TRBV28 and TRBJ1-2, with unresolved D. CDR3 length equals 15 residues. Looked up from germline, CDR1 is MDHEN and CDR2 is SYDVKM. V shed 3 bases and J shed 3 bases, with 14 bases lying between them. This CDR3 reads CASSFGGKGDYGYTF. CDR3 DNA: TGTGCCAGCAGTTTCGGTGGGAAGGGTGACTATGGCTACACCTTC.

This clonotype has just a few counts. The chain employs TRBV20-1 and TRBJ1-1; 7 bases map to TRBD1. The CDR3 runs 13 residues. V lost 8 bases, J lost 6 bases, and 12 bases stayed unmatched. CDR1 and CDR2 from the germline V gene are DFQATT and SNEGSKA (reference sequence). Here the CDR3 reads CSLRGEGAPEAFF. CDR3 nucleotides: TGCAGTTTAAGGGGGGAGGGGGCCCCTGAAGCTTTCTTT.

Many counts were recorded for this clonotype. The V gene is TRBV27, the J gene TRBJ1-1; D is unclear. The CDR3 has 13 amino acids. Germline values: CDR1 MNHEY, CDR2 SMNVEV (reference sequence). V lost 5 bases and J 5 bases, leaving 12 bases between the germline ends. The CDR3 DNA reads as TGTGCCAGCAGTCTGCGGGCGAGGACTGAAGCTTTCTTT. Translation: CASSLRARTEAFF.

The gene calls are TRBV12-3 or TRBV12-4 and TRBJ1-4, with no clear D. There are 15 residues in the CDR3. Trimming cost V 3 bases and J 1 base, with 9 bases left between them. The CDR3 bases are TGTGCCAGCAGTTTTAAGGGAGTAACTAATGAAAAACTGTTTTTT. Translation gives CASSFKGVTNEKLFF.

The chain uses TRBV2 and TRBJ1-2; possible D gene TRBD1, 5 bases. The CDR3 covers 16 residues. CDR1 and CDR2 from the germline V gene are SNHLY and FYNNEI. V lost 6 bases, J lost 0 bases, and 17 bases lay in between. CDR3 sequence: CASRPLGALTNYGYTF. The CDR3 DNA follows: TGTGCCAGCAGGCCGTTAGGGGCCCTCACTAACTATGGCTACACCTTC.

Remarks on this clonotype: Given a much more abundant clone one base away, this may be a read error. Here the CDR3 omits its conserved ending phenylalanine or tryptophan, so a read error is the likely source. This chain links TRBV4-3 with TRBJ2-5, with D uncertain. The germline CDR1 and CDR2 sequences are LGHNA and YSLEER. The CDR3 is 15 residues long. V lost 4 bases and J lost 2, with 14 bases in between. This chain's CDR3 is CASSRDPLEQETQYL. The DNA of the CDR3 is TGCGCCAGCAGCCGAGATCCCCTCGAACAAGAGACCCAGTACTTG.

This clonotype has just a few counts. CDR3 loop: CSARSITSGGAHEQFF. In nucleotides, the CDR3 is TGCAGTGCTAGATCCATCACTAGCGGGGGGGCCCATGAGCAGTTCTTC. The J gene is TRBJ2-1, the V gene TRBV20-1; 13 nucleotides match TRBD2. The CDR3 length is 16 residues. CDR1 and CDR2 from the germline V gene are DFQATT and SNEGSKA (reference sequence). The J segment lost 8 bases and the V segment lost 2 bases, leaving 9 bases of the junction unmatched.

The V and J genes are TRBV6-6 and TRBJ2-1, with D maybe TRBD2 (5 bases). Matching the DNA end better, TRBJ2-7 makes the J call doubtful. The germline CDR1 and CDR2 sequences are MNHNY and SVGAGI (reference sequence). The CDR3 covers 16 residues. As DNA, the CDR3 is TGTGCCAGCAGTTACCTCCAGGTCGTGGGGAGAAATGAGCAGTACTTC. This sequence encodes CASSYLQVVGRNEQYF.

The chain links TRBV11-2 to TRBJ1-4, with 10 bases identical to TRBD1. The V gene's germline CDR1 is SGHAT and CDR2 FQNNGV. J gave up 1 base and V 5 bases, and 25 bases lay outside the gene matches. The CDR3 is 23 residues long. The CDR3 region is CASSDAAGTGDLGYGETNEKLFF. The DNA of the CDR3 is TGTGCCAGCAGCGACGCGGCCGGGACAGGGGATTTAGGTTACGGTGAAACTAATGAAAAACTGTTTTTT.

This clonotype was observed at least ten times. The rearrangement uses TRBV29-1 and TRBJ2-1; D uncertain. The germline V gene has CDR1 SQVTM and CDR2 ANQGSEA. The length of the CDR3 is 16 residues. Between the trimmed V and J ends, which lost 4 bases and 1 base, there was a span of 17 bases. CDR3 in amino acids: CSVVGATRRSYNEQFF. The CDR3 DNA sequence: TGCAGCGTTGTTGGTGCAACAAGGCGGTCCTACAATGAGCAGTTCTTC.

The table lists this clonotype with a count of one. The chain links TRBV20-1 to TRBJ1-3; possible D gene TRBD1, 5 bases. Germline-derived CDR1 and CDR2 are DFQATT and SNEGSKA (reference sequence). This CDR3 has 15 amino acids. V was shortened by 0 bases and J by 9 bases, with 18 bases between the two germline ends. The DNA for the CDR3 is TGCAGTGCTAGAGATAACCTGGGGCCGGCTGCCACCATATATTTT. Amino acids: CSARDNLGPAATIYF.

The chain combines TRBV30 with TRBJ2-6; D ambiguous. The CDR3 length is 14 residues. V was trimmed by 0 bases and J by 0 bases, leaving 3 bases between them. Germline-derived CDR1 and CDR2 are GTSNPN and SVGIG (reference sequence). The CDR3 sequence is CAWSVDSGANVLTF. DNA of the CDR3: TGTGCCTGGAGTGTAGACTCTGGGGCCAACGTCCTGACTTTC. Filled out from reference TRBV30 and TRBJ2-6, the complete variable domain reads SQTIHQWPATLVQPVGSPLSLECTVEGTSNPNLYWYRQAAGRGLQLLFYSVGIGQISSEVPQNLSASRPQDRQFILSSKKLLLSDSGFYLCAWSVDSGANVLTFGAGSRLTVL.

Comment on this clonotype: Germline is not matched at one junction end, which may reflect a read error. V gene TRBV7-9 combines with J gene TRBJ2-5, with TRBD1 as a possible D gene (5 bases). The CDR3 spans 12 residues. The germline V gene encodes CDR1 SEHNR and CDR2 FQNEAQ (reference sequence). CDR3 residues: CTSSLPGNEQYF. Written as DNA, the CDR3 is TGTACCAGCAGCTTACCAGGGAATGAGCAGTACTTC.

Only a few counts were recorded for this clonotype. V is TRBV12-5 and J is TRBJ1-5, with D maybe TRBD1 (6 bases). The CDR3 is made up of 16 amino acids. CDR1 and CDR2 from the germline V gene are LGHNT and FRNRAP. V was trimmed by 0 bases and J by 4 bases, leaving 13 bases between them. Here the CDR3 DNA reads TGTGCTAGTGGTTTGGTACAGGGTTTACCTAATCAGCCCCAGCATTTT. It encodes CASGLVQGLPNQPQHF.

Concerning this clonotype itself: Mismatch with germline at one junction end may stem from a read error. The chain recombines TRBV20-1 with TRBJ2-7; D is unresolved. The germline CDR1 and CDR2 sequences are DFQATT and SNEGSKA (reference sequence). The CDR3 loop spans 12 amino acids. CDR3 sequence: CSAKAWTYEQYF. The DNA for the CDR3 is TGTAGTGCTAAGGCGTGGACCTACGAGCAGTACTTC.

The rearrangement links TRBV7-2 to TRBJ2-1; no reliable D call. In germline, CDR1 is SGHTA, CDR2 FQGNSA. The CDR3 totals 16 residues. The V and J ends lost 4 bases and 0 bases respectively, with 13 bases between them. The CDR3 loop is CASSSWATSSYNEQFF. The CDR3, as DNA: TGTGCCAGCAGCTCCTGGGCCACAAGCTCCTACAATGAGCAGTTCTTC.

The CDR3 DNA reads as TGTGCCAGCAGCTTAGCGCTCGCCATAGATACGCAGTATTTT. It is translated as CASSLALAIDTQYF. The chain uses TRBV7-2 and TRBJ2-3; no reliable D call. The germline V gene has CDR1 SGHTA and CDR2 FQGNSA. V was cut by 0 bases and J by 5 bases, with 9 bases left in between. The CDR3 has 14 amino acids.

Here the CDR3 DNA reads TGTACCAGCAGCTCCGAATCAGTCCGGGAGACCCAGTACTTC. This gives the protein CTSSSESVRETQYF. The chain links TRBV7-2 to TRBJ2-5; D gene unclear. Trimming shortened V by 4 bases and J by 5 bases, and 14 bases separated the two germline ends. CDR1 is SGHTA, CDR2 FQGNSA, per germline. CDR3 length equals 14 residues.

As for this clonotype: With a much larger clone just one base away, this may be a read error. CDR3 protein: CASSAAQETQFF. CDR3 DNA: TGTGCCAGCAGCGCGGCCCAAGAGACCCAGTTCTTC. The chain is built from TRBV28 and TRBJ2-5; no firm D call. The closer fit of TRBJ2-1 to the DNA end suggests the J call may be wrong. There are 12 residues in the CDR3. Germline V gene data show CDR1 as MDHEN and CDR2 as SYDVKM.

A note on this clonotype: Being one base from a much bigger clone, this may be a read error. The chain recombines TRBV7-2 with TRBJ1-5; the D gene is possibly TRBD1 (5 bases). The CDR3 is 15 amino acids. Germline loops: CDR1 SGHTA, CDR2 FQGNSA. Trimming cost V 5 bases and J 0 bases, with 11 bases left between them. CDR3 region: CASSVGPTSNQPQHF. CDR3 DNA: TGTGCCAGCAGCGTGGGACCCACTAGCAATCAGCCCCAGCATTTT.

The chain has TRBV12-3 or TRBV12-4 and TRBJ1-2; D is unclear. Trimming shortened V by 6 bases and J by 6 bases, and 14 bases separated the two germline ends. CDR3 length equals 13 residues. CDR3 protein: CASRPVERDGYTF. The CDR3 nucleotides read TGTGCCAGCAGACCTGTGGAGAGGGATGGCTACACCTTC.